Following are 29 T cell receptor beta chains from one sample sequenced in a study of cytomegalovirus exposure and HLA in healthy donors. Method: immunoSEQ multiplex PCR; TCRdb's copy keeps in-frame clones and lacks some. The sample lists 150,000 to 200,000 clones; more than 80% were seen once. The source material was PBMCs. Receptors were obtained from a woman between 18 and 29 years old in good health and CMV-seropositive.

This clone was counted between two and nine times. The chain couples TRBV2 to TRBJ1-5, with D tentatively TRBD1 (6 bases). This CDR3 region has 15 residues. Trimming took off 7 bases at V and 0 bases at J, with 13 bases between the two ends. Per germline, CDR1 SNHLY and CDR2 FYNNEI. The CDR3 coding sequence is TGTGCCAGCATCGACATGACAGGTAGCAATCAGCCCCAGCATTTT. Translating gives CASIDMTGSNQPQHF.

In this sample, this clone turned up once. The chain recombines TRBV4-3 with TRBJ2-3, with 13 nucleotides matching TRBD2. Trimming cost V 1 base and J 1 base; bases outside gene matches: 2. Germline V lookup: CDR1 LGHNA, CDR2 YSLEER. This CDR3 spans 17 amino acids. The CDR3 DNA sequence: TGCGCCAGCAGCCAAGGACTAGCGGGAGGCGGCACAGATACGCAGTATTTT. Its translation: CASSQGLAGGGTDTQYF.

This rearrangement joins TRBV19 to TRBJ2-7; tentatively, D is TRBD1 (7 bases). From germline, CDR1 is LNHDA and CDR2 SQIVND (reference sequence). Trimming took 5 bases from V and 2 from J, leaving 19 bases between them. The CDR3 consists of 16 residues. CDR3: CASSFGGGGPTYEQYF. CDR3 coding DNA: TGTGCCAGTAGTTTCGGAGGGGGCGGTCCGACCTACGAGCAGTACTTC.

This chain uses TRBV5-1 with TRBJ2-7; TRBD1 matches at 7 bases. Per germline, CDR1 SGHRS and CDR2 YFSETQ. The CDR3 length is 14 residues. V lost 4 bases, J lost 7 bases, and 11 bases stayed unmatched. This CDR3 is CASSPRTGTGEQYF. CDR3 in DNA: TGCGCCAGCAGCCCTCGGACAGGTACAGGGGAGCAGTACTTC. Full variable domain (missing parts from reference TRBV5-1 and TRBJ2-7): KAGVTQTPRYLIKTRGQQVTLSCSPISGHRSVSWYQQTPGQGLQFLFEYFSETQRNKGNFPGRFSGRQFSNSRSEMNVSTLELGDSALYLCASSPRTGTGEQYFGPGTRLTVT.

This clone showed up just once. The DNA for the CDR3 is TGTGCCAGCAGCCCCCGGGACACCCAATCCTACGAGCAGTACTTC. It specifies CASSPRDTQSYEQYF. The gene calls are TRBV14 and TRBJ2-7; the D gene is possibly TRBD1 (6 bases). V was cut by 4 bases and J by 1 base, with 14 bases left in between. CDR1 and CDR2 from the germline V gene are SGHDN and FVKESK. This CDR3 spans 15 amino acids.

This chain connects TRBV18 to TRBJ2-2; D may be TRBD1 (6 bases). The CDR3 is 14 residues long. Germline CDR1 is KGHSH and CDR2 is LQKENI. V dropped 4 bases and J dropped 4 bases, with 10 bases sitting between them. The chain's CDR3 is CASSQDSSTGELFF. The CDR3 DNA is TGTGCCAGCTCACAGGACAGCTCCACCGGGGAGCTGTTTTTT. The full variable domain, completed using reference TRBV18 and TRBJ2-2, is NAGVMQNPRHLVRRRGQEARLRCSPMKGHSHVYWYRQLPEEGLKFMVYLQKENIIDESGMPKERFSAEFPKEGPSILRIQQVVRGDSAAYFCASSQDSSTGELFFGEGSRLTVL.

The J gene is TRBJ1-1, the V gene TRBV7-6, with a weak D call TRBD1 (6 bases). The CDR3 runs 17 residues. The V end lost 5 bases, the J end lost 6 bases, and 25 bases lay between the germline ends. Germline CDR1 is SGHVS and CDR2 is FNYEAQ. DNA for the CDR3: TGTGCCAGCAGCCTTGGACAGCCCGAACTTACAACCGCTGAAGCTTTCTTT. As protein: CASSLGQPELTTAEAFF.

The rearrangement uses TRBV18 and TRBJ1-2, with unresolved D. Germline V gives CDR1 KGHSH, CDR2 LQKENI. The CDR3 loop spans 14 amino acids. The V gene lost 0 bases and the J gene lost 8 bases, with 13 bases spanning the gap. The CDR3 sequence is CASSPPTIKQGYTF. Here the CDR3 DNA reads TGTGCCAGCTCACCACCGACTATTAAGCAGGGCTACACCTTC.

The V and J genes are TRBV7-9 and TRBJ2-1, with D hard to call. The CDR3 is 12 residues long. CDR1 SEHNR and CDR2 FQNEAQ come from the germline V gene (reference sequence). The germline V and J ends were trimmed by 4 bases and 9 bases, with 10 bases remaining between them. CDR3 nucleotide sequence: TGTGCCAGCAGCTCCGCCTGGAGTGAGCAGTTCTTC. It codes for CASSSAWSEQFF.

V is TRBV14 and J is TRBJ1-2; weak D call: TRBD1 (5 bases). Per the germline V gene, CDR1 is SGHDN and CDR2 is FVKESK. V was shortened by 4 bases and J by 4 bases, with 19 bases between the two germline ends. This CDR3 contains 16 residues. The CDR3 DNA reads TGTGCCAGCAGCCGTGAGGCGGCAGGGCCTTTCTATGGCTACACCTTC. This encodes CASSREAAGPFYGYTF.

The rearrangement uses TRBV30 and TRBJ1-1; 7 bases fit TRBD1. The germline CDR1 and CDR2 sequences are GTSNPN and SVGIG (reference sequence). The CDR3 runs 16 residues. The V gene end was trimmed by 0 bases and the J gene end by 0 bases; junction bases not matched to a gene: 7. CDR3: CAWSVFPQGVNTEAFF. Here the CDR3 DNA reads TGTGCCTGGAGTGTATTTCCCCAGGGGGTGAACACTGAAGCTTTCTTT. Complete variable domain (other parts from reference TRBV30 and TRBJ1-1): SQTIHQWPATLVQPVGSPLSLECTVEGTSNPNLYWYRQAAGRGLQLLFYSVGIGQISSEVPQNLSASRPQDRQFILSSKKLLLSDSGFYLCAWSVFPQGVNTEAFFGQGTRLTVV.

This clone was counted a single time. This chain links TRBV28 with TRBJ1-2; 7 bases align to TRBD1. The V and J ends lost 5 bases and 4 bases, in that order; junction bases with no gene match: 10. Germline loops: CDR1 MDHEN, CDR2 SYDVKM. This CDR3 has 15 residues. CDR3 DNA: TGTGCCAGCAGTCCCCGGACAGGCGGATTCTATGGCTACACCTTC. It specifies CASSPRTGGFYGYTF.

The J gene is TRBJ2-2, the V gene TRBV11-3; D unclear. V lost 1 base, J lost 2 bases, and 5 bases lay in between. The CDR3 length is 14 residues. Germline V CDR1 and CDR2: SGHNT, YENEEA. Here the CDR3 reads CASSLGLNTGELFF. DNA of the CDR3: TGTGCCAGCAGCTTAGGACTCAACACCGGGGAGCTGTTTTTT. Combining the CDR3 with reference TRBV11-3 and TRBJ2-2 gives the whole variable domain EAGVVQSPRYKIIEKKQPVAFWCNPISGHNTLYWYLQNLGQGPELLIRYENEEAVDDSQLPKDRFSAERLKGVDSTLKIQPAELGDSAVYLCASSLGLNTGELFFGEGSRLTVL.

This clone was seen only once. The V gene is TRBV7-9, the J gene TRBJ2-7; TRBD2 might be the D (7 bases). The germline CDR1 and CDR2 sequences are SEHNR and FQNEAQ (reference sequence). The CDR3 runs 16 residues. The CDR3 loop reads CALGGLAELNSYEQYF. DNA of the CDR3: TGTGCGCTCGGGGGGCTAGCGGAGTTGAACTCCTACGAGCAGTACTTC.

The chain uses TRBV5-1 and TRBJ1-2, with D possibly being TRBD1 (6 bases). This CDR3 is built from 14 residues. V shed 4 bases and J shed 8 bases, with 18 bases lying between them. CDR1 is SGHRS, CDR2 YFSETQ, per germline. The CDR3 DNA reads TGCGCCAGCAGCCACGGAACAGGGTTTCTGGGCTACACCTTC. It translates to CASSHGTGFLGYTF.

The J gene is TRBJ2-7, the V gene TRBV27; 10 bases line up with TRBD2. Germline V gene data show CDR1 as MNHEY and CDR2 as SMNVEV (reference sequence). CDR3 length: 15 amino acids. Trimming removed 6 bases from V and 0 bases from J; junction bases left unmatched: 5. The CDR3 DNA is TGTGCCAGCAGAGCTAGCGGGGGCCGCTCCTACGAGCAGTACTTC. Its protein is CASRASGGRSYEQYF.

V gene TRBV18 combines with J gene TRBJ2-3; 8 nucleotides line up with TRBD1. Trimming cost V 0 bases and J 8 bases; bases outside gene matches: 10. CDR1 KGHSH and CDR2 LQKENI come from the germline V gene. This CDR3 comprises 16 residues. CDR3 in amino acids: CASSPPGQVSRRTQYF. As DNA, the CDR3 is TGTGCCAGCTCACCACCGGGACAGGTATCAAGACGTACGCAGTATTTT.

This chain joins TRBV6-6 and TRBJ1-5; 8 bases agree with TRBD1. Germline CDR1 and CDR2: MNHNY and SVGAGI (reference sequence). Trimming took 4 bases from V and 4 from J; bases not matched to a gene: 3. The length of the CDR3 is 14 residues. CDR3 sequence (DNA): TGTGCCAGCAGTTCAACAGGGGGTAATCAGCCCCAGCATTTT. It encodes CASSSTGGNQPQHF.

The chain recombines TRBV7-2 with TRBJ2-1, with 16 bases identical to TRBD2. The J segment lost 8 bases and the V segment lost 4 bases, leaving 14 bases of the junction unmatched. CDR1 is SGHTA, CDR2 FQGNSA, per germline. The CDR3 totals 19 residues. The CDR3 DNA is TGTGCCAGCAGCTCCCGAGCCCCCGGGACTAGCGGGAGGGCCGATGAGCAGTTCTTC. Amino acids: CASSSRAPGTSGRADEQFF.

The chain links TRBV30 to TRBJ2-7; D is unclear. V dropped 5 bases and J dropped 3 bases, with 8 bases sitting between them. The CDR3 contains 11 residues. CDR1 and CDR2 (germline): GTSNPN, SVGIG (reference sequence). Here the CDR3 reads CAWFTNYEQYF. CDR3 bases: TGTGCCTGGTTCACAAACTACGAGCAGTACTTC.

The rearrangement uses TRBV21-1 and TRBJ2-1; the table's D call, TRBD1, has no DNA check behind it. TRBV21-1 is reported as a pseudogene. The CDR3 consists of 14 residues. The CDR3 protein is CASSKDGPNNEQFF. The DNA of the CDR3 is TGTGCCAGCAGCAAAGATGGCCCCAACAATGAGCAGTTCTTC.

J is TRBJ2-2 and V is TRBV29-1, with no clear D. Germline V lookup: CDR1 SQVTM, CDR2 ANQGSEA. V was clipped by 2 bases and J by 2 bases, with 6 bases between them. The CDR3 spans 13 residues. For the CDR3, the DNA is TGCAGCGTTGAAAACTCCAACACCGGGGAGCTGTTTTTT. This codes for CSVENSNTGELFF.

The V call is TRBV5-1, the J call TRBJ1-2, with 9 bases aligning to TRBD1. The CDR3 sequence is 14 residues long. In germline, CDR1 is SGHRS, CDR2 YFSETQ. With V trimmed by 4 bases and J by 5 bases, 6 bases remained unmatched. CDR3 nucleotides: TGCGCCAGCAGCCAGAGGACAGGGGAATATGGCTACACCTTC. Translating gives CASSQRTGEYGYTF.

The chain employs TRBV6-5 and TRBJ1-2, with TRBD1 identical over 7 bases. The CDR3 extends over 15 amino acids. Losses at the gene ends were 6 bases for V and 7 bases for J; bases not matched to a gene: 14. In germline, CDR1 is MNHEY, CDR2 SVGAGI. Written as DNA, the CDR3 is TGTGCCAGCAGCCAAAAGCGACAGGGCAGGGTTGGCTACACCTTC. Protein: CASSQKRQGRVGYTF.

This clone occurred once. This chain joins TRBV5-5 and TRBJ2-1; 12 bases are a match to TRBD2. V lost 5 bases and J lost 3; bases outside the gene matches: 6. Germline V gene lookup returns CDR1 SGHKS and CDR2 YYEKEE (reference sequence). The CDR3 length is 16 residues. This CDR3 reads CASRGLAGNFYNEQFF. For the CDR3, the DNA is TGTGCCAGCAGAGGACTAGCGGGGAATTTCTACAATGAGCAGTTCTTC.

CDR3 sequence: CASSGGTVMNTEAFF. The CDR3 bases are TGTGCCAGTAGTGGAGGGACAGTCATGAACACTGAAGCTTTCTTT. The chain is built from TRBV19 and TRBJ1-1; 7 nucleotides align to TRBD1. V shed 5 bases, J shed 0 bases, and the junction held 6 bases outside the gene matches. In germline, CDR1 is LNHDA, CDR2 SQIVND (reference sequence). The CDR3 spans 15 residues.

In this sample, this clone turned up once. The J gene is TRBJ1-2, the V gene TRBV28; TRBD1 agrees at 8 bases. This CDR3 is 16 amino acids long. Trimming took 6 bases from V and 0 from J; bases not matched to a gene: 9. Germline CDR1 and CDR2: MDHEN and SYDVKM. This CDR3 reads CASRTGQGSTNYGYTF. The CDR3 DNA sequence: TGTGCCAGCAGAACCGGACAGGGATCGACTAACTATGGCTACACCTTC.

This clone was seen a single time. The chain uses TRBV6-5 and TRBJ2-3; 8 bases line up with TRBD2. The CDR3 covers 15 residues. CDR1 and CDR2 from the germline V gene are MNHEY and SVGAGI. The V segment lost 5 bases and the J segment 5 bases; nucleotides outside the gene matches: 9. This CDR3 is CASSGGAGGEDTQYF. The CDR3, as DNA: TGTGCCAGCAGTGGAGGGGCGGGAGGAGAAGATACGCAGTATTTT.

The rearrangement links TRBV5-4 to TRBJ2-7; 7 bases line up with TRBD2. J lost 7 bases, V lost 0 bases, and 13 bases had no gene match. The CDR3 sequence is 16 residues long. CDR1 SGHNT and CDR2 YYREEE come from the germline V gene (reference sequence). The CDR3 bases are TGTGCCAGCAGCTTGGACGCGGGTCTAGCGGTTAGGGAGCAGTACTTC. Its protein is CASSLDAGLAVREQYF.